This T cell receptor (beta chain) was sequenced for a study of low-dose radiotherapy and immunotherapy resistance in tumors. About the study: Dosing for Cohort 2 consisted of 1 Gy per fraction every two weeks, reaching a total of 13 Gy over 26 weeks.

Time point here: after trial treatment. Treatment given: LDRT plus nivolumab, ipilimumab, low-dose cyclophosphamide and aspirin (RACIN trial). Low-dose radiotherapy, low-dose cyclophosphamide, aspirin, ipilimumab and nivolumab were all given to the donors. Solid tumors that lacked tumor-infiltrating lymphocytes and were advanced were present in eligible patients. The CDR3 is made up of 15 amino acids. Between the trimmed V and J ends, which lost 2 bases and 5 bases, there was a span of 15 bases. The germline V gene has CDR1 MDHEN and CDR2 SYDVKM. This clonotype was seen ten or more times. With a V-primer adapter and a constant-region primer, TCRs were amplified for 20 to 25 PCR cycles. TCRdb re-called the reads with MiXCR, one entry per CDR3 protein. The sample records about 52,000 distinct CDR3 sequences, roughly 31% being singletons.

The gene calls are TRBV28 and TRBJ2-5, with D possibly being TRBD1 or TRBD2 (6 bases each). The clonotype comes from a male donor with rectosigmoid adenocarcinoma. Material: PBMCs, obtained after low-dose radiotherapy plus immunotherapy. The CDR3 protein is CASSLAGQGRETQYF. The CDR3 DNA reads as TGTGCCAGCAGTTTAGCGGGACAAGGCAGGGAGACCCAGTACTTC.